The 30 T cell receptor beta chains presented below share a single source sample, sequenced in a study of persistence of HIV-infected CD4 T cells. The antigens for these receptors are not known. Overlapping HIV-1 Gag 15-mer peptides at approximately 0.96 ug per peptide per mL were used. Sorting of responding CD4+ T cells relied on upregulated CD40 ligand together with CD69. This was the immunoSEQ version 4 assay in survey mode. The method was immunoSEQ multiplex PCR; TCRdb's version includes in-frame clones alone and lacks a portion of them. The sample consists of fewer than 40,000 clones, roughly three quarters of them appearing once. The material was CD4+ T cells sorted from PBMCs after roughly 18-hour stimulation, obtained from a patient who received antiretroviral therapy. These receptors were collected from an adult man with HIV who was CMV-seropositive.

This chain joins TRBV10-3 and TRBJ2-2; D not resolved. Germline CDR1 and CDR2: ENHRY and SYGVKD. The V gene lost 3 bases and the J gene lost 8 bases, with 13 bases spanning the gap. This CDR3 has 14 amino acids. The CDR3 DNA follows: TGTGCCATCAGTGAAAGACAAGTCGAGGGGGAGCTGTTTTTT. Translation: CAISERQVEGELFF.

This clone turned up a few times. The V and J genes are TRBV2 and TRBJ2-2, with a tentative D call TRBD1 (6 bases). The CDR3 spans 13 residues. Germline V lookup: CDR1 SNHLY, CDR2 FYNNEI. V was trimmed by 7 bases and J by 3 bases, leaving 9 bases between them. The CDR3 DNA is TGTGCCAGCAAGGCAGGGGACACCGGGGAGCTGTTTTTT. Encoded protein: CASKAGDTGELFF.

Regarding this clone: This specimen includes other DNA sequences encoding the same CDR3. For the CDR3, the DNA is TGCGCCAGCAGCCCGGGACAGGGAAACAATGAGCAGTTCTTC. This gives the protein CASSPGQGNNEQFF. The V call is TRBV5-1, the J call TRBJ2-1; TRBD1 matches at 9 bases. The CDR3 runs to 14 residues. CDR1 and CDR2 (germline): SGHRS, YFSETQ. V lost 4 bases, J lost 5 bases, and 4 bases stayed unmatched.

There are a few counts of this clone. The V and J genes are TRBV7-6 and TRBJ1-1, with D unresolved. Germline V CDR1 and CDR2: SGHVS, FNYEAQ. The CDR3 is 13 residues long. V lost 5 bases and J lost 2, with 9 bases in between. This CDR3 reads CASSEDVNTEAFF. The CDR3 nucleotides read TGTGCCAGCAGCGAGGACGTCAACACTGAAGCTTTCTTT. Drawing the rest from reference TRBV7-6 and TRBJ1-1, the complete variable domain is GAGVSQSPRYKVTKRGQDVALRCDPISGHVSLYWYRQALGQGPEFLTYFNYEAQQDKSGLPNDRFSAERPEGSISTLTIQRTEQRDSAMYRCASSEDVNTEAFFGQGTRLTVV.

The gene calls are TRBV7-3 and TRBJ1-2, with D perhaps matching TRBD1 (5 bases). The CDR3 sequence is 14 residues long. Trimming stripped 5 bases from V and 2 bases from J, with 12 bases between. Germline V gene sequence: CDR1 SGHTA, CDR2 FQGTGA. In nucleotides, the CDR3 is TGTGCCAGCAGCCCAGCGAGACAGAACTATGGCTACACCTTC. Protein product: CASSPARQNYGYTF.

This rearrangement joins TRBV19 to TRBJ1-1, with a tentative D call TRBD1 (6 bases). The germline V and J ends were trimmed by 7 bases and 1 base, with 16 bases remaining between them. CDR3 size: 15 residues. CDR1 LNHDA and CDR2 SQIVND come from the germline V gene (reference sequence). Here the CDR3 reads CASIEGDTKNTEAFF. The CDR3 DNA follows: TGTGCCAGTATTGAGGGGGACACTAAGAACACTGAAGCTTTCTTT. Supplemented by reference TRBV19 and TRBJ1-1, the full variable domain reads DGGITQSPKYLFRKEGQNVTLSCEQNLNHDAMYWYRQDPGQGLRLIYYSQIVNDFQKGDIAEGYSVSREKKESFPLTVTSAQKNPTAFYLCASIEGDTKNTEAFFGQGTRLTVV.

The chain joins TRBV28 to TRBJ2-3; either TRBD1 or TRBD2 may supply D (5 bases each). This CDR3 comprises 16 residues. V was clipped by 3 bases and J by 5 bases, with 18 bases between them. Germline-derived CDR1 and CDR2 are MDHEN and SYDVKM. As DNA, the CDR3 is TGTGCCAGCAGTTTCGAACGGGGCCGGATGATAGATACGCAGTATTTT. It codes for CASSFERGRMIDTQYF.

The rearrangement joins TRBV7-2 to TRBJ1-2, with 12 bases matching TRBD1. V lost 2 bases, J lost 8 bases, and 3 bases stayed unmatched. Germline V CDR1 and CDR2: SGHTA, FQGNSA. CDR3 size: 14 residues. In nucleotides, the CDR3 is TGTGCCAGCAGCTTATGGGACAGGGGGCTCGGCTACACCTTC. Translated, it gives CASSLWDRGLGYTF.

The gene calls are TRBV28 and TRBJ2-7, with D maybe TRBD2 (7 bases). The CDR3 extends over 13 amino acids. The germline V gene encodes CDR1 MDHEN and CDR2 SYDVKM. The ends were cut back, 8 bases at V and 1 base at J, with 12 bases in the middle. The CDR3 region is CASVGGGSYEQYF. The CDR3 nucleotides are TGTGCCAGCGTAGGGGGGGGATCCTACGAGCAGTACTTC.

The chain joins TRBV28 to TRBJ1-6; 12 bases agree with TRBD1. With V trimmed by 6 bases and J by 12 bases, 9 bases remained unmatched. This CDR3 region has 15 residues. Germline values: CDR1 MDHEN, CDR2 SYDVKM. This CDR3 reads CASSITGTGGKPLHF. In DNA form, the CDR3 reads TGTGCCAGCAGCATCACAGGGACAGGGGGCAAACCCCTCCACTTT.

For the CDR3, the DNA is TGCGCCAGCAGTGAGAATGACGGCCATCAGCCCCAGCATTTT. Translation gives CASSENDGHQPQHF. The chain combines TRBV10-2 with TRBJ1-5, with unresolved D. Germline values: CDR1 WSHSY, CDR2 SAAADI. The CDR3 extends over 14 amino acids. V shed 2 bases and J shed 5 bases, with 10 bases lying between them.

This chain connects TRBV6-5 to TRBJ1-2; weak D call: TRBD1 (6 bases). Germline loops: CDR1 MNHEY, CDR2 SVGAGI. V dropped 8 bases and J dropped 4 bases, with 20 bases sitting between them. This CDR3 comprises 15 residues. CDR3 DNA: TGTGCCAGCCGCCCGCAGGATACAGGGCCCTATGGCTACACCTTC. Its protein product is CASRPQDTGPYGYTF.

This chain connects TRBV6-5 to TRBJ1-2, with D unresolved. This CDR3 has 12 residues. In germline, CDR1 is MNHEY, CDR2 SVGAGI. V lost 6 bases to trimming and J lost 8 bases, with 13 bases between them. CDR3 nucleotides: TGTGCCAGCAGCCGGATCTCTGGCGGCTACACCTTC. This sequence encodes CASSRISGGYTF.

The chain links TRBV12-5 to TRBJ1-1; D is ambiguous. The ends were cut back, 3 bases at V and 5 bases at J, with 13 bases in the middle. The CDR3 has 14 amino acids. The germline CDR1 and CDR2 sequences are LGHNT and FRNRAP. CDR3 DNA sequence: TGTGCTAGTGGTTTCCGGGGATCAAGGACTGAAGCTTTCTTT. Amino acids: CASGFRGSRTEAFF.

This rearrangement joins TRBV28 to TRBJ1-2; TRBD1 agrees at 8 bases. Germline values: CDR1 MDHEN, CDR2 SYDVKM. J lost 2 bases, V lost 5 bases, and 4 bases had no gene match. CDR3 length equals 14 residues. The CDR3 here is CASSGTGANYGYTF. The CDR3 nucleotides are TGTGCCAGCAGTGGGACAGGCGCAAACTATGGCTACACCTTC.

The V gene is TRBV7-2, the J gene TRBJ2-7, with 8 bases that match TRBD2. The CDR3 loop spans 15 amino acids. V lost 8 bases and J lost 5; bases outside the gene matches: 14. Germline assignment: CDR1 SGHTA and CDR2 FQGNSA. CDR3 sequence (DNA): TGTGCCAGCTGTACTCAGGCTAGCGGGCTCCACGAGCAGTACTTC. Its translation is CASCTQASGLHEQYF.

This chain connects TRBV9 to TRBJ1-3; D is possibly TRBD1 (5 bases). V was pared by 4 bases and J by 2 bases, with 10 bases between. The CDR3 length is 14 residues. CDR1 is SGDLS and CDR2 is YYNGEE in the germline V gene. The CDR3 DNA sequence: TGTGCCAGCAGCCCTCGGACAACTGGAAACACCATATATTTT. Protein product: CASSPRTTGNTIYF.

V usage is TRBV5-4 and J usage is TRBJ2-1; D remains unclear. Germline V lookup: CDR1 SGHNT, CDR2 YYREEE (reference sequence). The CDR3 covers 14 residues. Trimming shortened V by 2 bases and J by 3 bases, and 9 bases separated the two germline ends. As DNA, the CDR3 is TGTGCCAGCAGCTTCAGCAGTTTCTACAATGAGCAGTTCTTC. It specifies CASSFSSFYNEQFF.

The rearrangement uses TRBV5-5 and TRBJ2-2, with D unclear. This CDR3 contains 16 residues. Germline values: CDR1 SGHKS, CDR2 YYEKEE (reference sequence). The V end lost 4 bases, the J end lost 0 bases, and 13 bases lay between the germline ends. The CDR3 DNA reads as TGTGCCAGCAGCCGCCACCATCGGACGAACACCGGGGAGCTGTTTTTT. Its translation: CASSRHHRTNTGELFF.

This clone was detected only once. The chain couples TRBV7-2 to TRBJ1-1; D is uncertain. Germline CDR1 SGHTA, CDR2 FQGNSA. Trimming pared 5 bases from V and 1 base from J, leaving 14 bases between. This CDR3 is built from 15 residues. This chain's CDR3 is CASSPYFDTNTEAFF. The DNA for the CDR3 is TGTGCCAGCAGCCCTTACTTCGACACGAACACTGAAGCTTTCTTT.

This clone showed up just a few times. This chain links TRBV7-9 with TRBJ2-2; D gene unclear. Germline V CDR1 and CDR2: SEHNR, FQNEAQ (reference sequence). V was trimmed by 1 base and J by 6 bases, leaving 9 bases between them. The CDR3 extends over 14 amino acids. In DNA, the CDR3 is TGTGCCAGCAGCTTAGGAAGTAACGCCGGGGAGCTGTTTTTT. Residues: CASSLGSNAGELFF.

The CDR3, as DNA: TGTGCCAGCATGCCTACGAACACCGGGGAGCTGTTTTTT. Its protein is CASMPTNTGELFF. The rearrangement joins TRBV6-5 to TRBJ2-2; D is unclear. From germline, CDR1 is MNHEY and CDR2 SVGAGI. V dropped 7 bases and J dropped 0 bases, with 6 bases sitting between them. The CDR3 covers 13 residues.

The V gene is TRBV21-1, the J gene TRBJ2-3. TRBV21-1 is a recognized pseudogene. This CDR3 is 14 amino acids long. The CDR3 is CASTPGALPDTQYF. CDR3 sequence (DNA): TGTGCCAGCACCCCCGGGGCGTTACCCGATACGCAGTATTTT.

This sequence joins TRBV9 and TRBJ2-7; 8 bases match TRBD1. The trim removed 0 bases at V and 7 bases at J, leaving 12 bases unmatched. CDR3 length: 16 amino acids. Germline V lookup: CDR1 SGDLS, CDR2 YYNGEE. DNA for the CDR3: TGTGCCAGCAGCGTAGATCCGGACAGGGCACGCGGTGAGCAGTACTTC. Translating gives CASSVDPDRARGEQYF.

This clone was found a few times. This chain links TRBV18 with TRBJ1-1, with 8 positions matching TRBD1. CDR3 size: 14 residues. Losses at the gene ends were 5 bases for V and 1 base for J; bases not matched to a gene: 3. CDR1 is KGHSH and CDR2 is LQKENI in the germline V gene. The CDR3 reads CASSAQGANTEAFF. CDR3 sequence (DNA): TGTGCCAGCTCAGCTCAGGGGGCGAACACTGAAGCTTTCTTT.

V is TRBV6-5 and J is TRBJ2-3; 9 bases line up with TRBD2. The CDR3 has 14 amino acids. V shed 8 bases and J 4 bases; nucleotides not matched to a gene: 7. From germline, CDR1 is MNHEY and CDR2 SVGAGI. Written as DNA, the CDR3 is TGTGCCAGCGCGGCGGGGGGGCAGGCAGATACGCAGTATTTT. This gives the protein CASAAGGQADTQYF.

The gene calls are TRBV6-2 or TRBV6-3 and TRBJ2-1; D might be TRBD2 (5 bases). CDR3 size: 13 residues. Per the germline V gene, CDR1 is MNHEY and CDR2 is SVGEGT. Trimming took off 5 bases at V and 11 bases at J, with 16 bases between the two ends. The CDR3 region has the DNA TGTGCCAGCAGTCCCTACCTGGGAGCACAGCAGTTCTTC. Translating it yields CASSPYLGAQQFF.

CDR3 sequence: CASRGLVSPLHF. In DNA, the CDR3 is TGTGCCAGTAGGGGATTAGTTTCACCCCTCCACTTT. V gene TRBV19 combines with J gene TRBJ1-6; D gene unclear. V shed 6 bases and J shed 9 bases, with 9 bases lying between them. The length of the CDR3 is 12 residues. From germline, CDR1 is LNHDA and CDR2 SQIVND (reference sequence).

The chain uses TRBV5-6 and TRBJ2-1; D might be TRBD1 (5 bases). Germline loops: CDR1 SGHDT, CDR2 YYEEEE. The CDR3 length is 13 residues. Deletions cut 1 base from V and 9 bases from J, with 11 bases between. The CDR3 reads CASSLQGRSEQFF. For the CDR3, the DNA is TGTGCCAGCAGCTTGCAGGGAAGGAGTGAGCAGTTCTTC.

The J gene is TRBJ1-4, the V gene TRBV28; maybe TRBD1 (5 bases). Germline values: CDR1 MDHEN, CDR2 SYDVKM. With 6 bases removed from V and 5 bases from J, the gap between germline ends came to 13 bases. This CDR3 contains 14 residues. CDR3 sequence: CASRPGLPNEKLFF. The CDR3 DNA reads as TGTGCCAGCAGGCCGGGACTGCCGAATGAAAAACTGTTTTTT. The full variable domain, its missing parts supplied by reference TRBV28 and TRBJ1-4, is DVKVTQSSRYLVKRTGEKVFLECVQDMDHENMFWYRQDPGLGLRLIYFSYDVKMKEKGDIPEGYSVSREKKERFSLILESASTNQTSMYLCASRPGLPNEKLFFGSGTQLSVL.